This T cell receptor (beta chain) originates from a study of blood T cells in healthy people across ages. V was cut by 5 bases and J by 9 bases, with 14 bases left in between. In germline, CDR1 is MNHNY, CDR2 SVGAGI (reference sequence). The CDR3 spans 13 residues. Notes on the study in general: Percentage of naive T cells showed a strong correlation with TCR beta diversity.

Using a J-beta primer mix together with a sample-barcoded 5' primer, a second PCR was run for roughly 6 to 12 cycles. No fewer than 3 million CDR3-containing paired-end reads came from each sample. TCRdb analysed the 5' RACE reads with MiXCR anew, one entry per CDR3 protein. The sample records some 800,000 distinct CDR3 sequences, 40% to 50% being singletons. Many counts were recorded for this clonotype. The antigen is unknown. V usage is TRBV6-6 and J usage is TRBJ2-4; D ambiguous. The TCR sequence derives from a man aged 55 to 70 in good health. The sequenced material came from blood. The CDR3 region has the DNA TGTGCCAGCAGTAACCCGAACAGTGGCATTCAGTACTTC. This codes for CASSNPNSGIQYF.